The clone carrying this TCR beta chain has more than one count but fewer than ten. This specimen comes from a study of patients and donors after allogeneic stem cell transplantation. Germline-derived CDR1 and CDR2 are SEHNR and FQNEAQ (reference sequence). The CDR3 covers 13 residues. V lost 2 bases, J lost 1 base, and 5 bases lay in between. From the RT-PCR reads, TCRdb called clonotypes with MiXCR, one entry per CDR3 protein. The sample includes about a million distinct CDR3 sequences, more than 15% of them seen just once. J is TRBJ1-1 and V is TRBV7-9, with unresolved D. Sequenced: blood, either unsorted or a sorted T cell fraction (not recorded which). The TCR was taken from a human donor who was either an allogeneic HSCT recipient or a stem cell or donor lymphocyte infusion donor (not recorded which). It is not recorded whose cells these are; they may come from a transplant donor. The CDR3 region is CASSLPPNTEAFF. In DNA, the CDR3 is TGTGCCAGCAGCTTACCCCCGAACACTGAAGCTTTCTTT.